This TCR beta chain emerged from a study of T cell clones after liver transplantation. Study information: Pre-transplant mixed lymphocyte reactions yielded third-party-reactive TCRbeta sequences as comparators for graft-donor-reactive sequences.

Sequenced by immunoSEQ multiplex PCR; TCRdb stores in-frame clones only, minus some. The data hold fewer than 80,000 clones, with approximately 81% observed a single time. Per germline, CDR1 SGHAT and CDR2 FQNNGV. This CDR3 has 12 residues. V lost 5 bases, J lost 2 bases, and 7 bases lay in between. This sequence was found in a human patient who received a liver transplant. Some T cells here may be from the graft donor. This specimen consisted of CD4+ T cells from blood, obtained about 50 months after liver transplant. J is TRBJ2-7 and V is TRBV11-2; D is possibly TRBD1 or TRBD2 (5 bases each). CDR3 DNA sequence: TGTGCCAGCAGCCGGGGCCCCTACGAGCAGTACTTC. Translated, it gives CASSRGPYEQYF.